Described below is a single T cell receptor beta chain sequence and its context. The antigen it binds to is not known. There are no base qualities to consult, and no much larger clone falls within one base. The sample belongs to a study of shared clonotypes between healthy human individuals (dated by TCRdb to about 2020). A note on the overall study: The cohort included a few men and a couple of women between 18 and 49 years of age. Blood TCR repertoires of about 5 healthy adults were deeply sequenced to estimate repertoire size and the extent of clonotype sharing between individuals. Libraries were prepared and TCR repertoires were sequenced by different laboratories using diverse techniques, in order to increase sequencing depth and limit assay-specific biases. Leukapheresis yielded between about 0.85 and 9 billion PBMCs per donor. General findings and caveats noted by the study authors: Because the study included a small number of donors, the genetic and exposure-history diversity represented was limited. Sampling was limited to blood, and TCR repertoires in tissue likely differ from TCR repertoires in blood. Pairwise subsampling indicated that sequencing depth was expected to affect the degree of clonotype sharing among donors.

The donors were healthy, HIV-negative adults with no recently reported acute infections or vaccinations. Every donor was a Caucasian adult residing in Nashville, Tennessee, USA. For unsorted samples, about 90 million PBMCs were counted, and genomic DNA was extracted using the QIAamp DNA Blood Mini kit. Blood was collected by leukapheresis, and PBMCs were isolated by Ficoll-Histopaque density gradient centrifugation and then cryopreserved in liquid nitrogen vapor phase. Reading from cysteine to phenylalanine, the CDR3 counts 12 amino acids. Only the CDR3 part of the read is kept: 36 bases, read in frame from the first base. Via the germline V gene, CDR1 is SNHLY and CDR2 FYNNEI. The V and J ends are trimmed by 8 bases and 11 bases, leaving 17 bases between them. TCR CDR3 regions were amplified from genomic DNA by multiplex PCR using the deep immunoSEQ assay. Extracted genomic DNA from each cell subset was spread evenly across all wells of several immunoSEQ 96-well plates, with each plate serving as a replicate. For unsorted PBMC, each replicate PCR was loaded with approximately 300 ng genomic DNA, equivalent to tens of thousands of T cell genomes. Unsorted PBMC genomic DNA was sequenced across ten immunoSEQ deep assay plates. Purified libraries were quantified with a Qubit 3.0 fluorometer, sized on a Bioanalyzer 2100, and re-quantified with the KAPA Library Quantification kit. Every immunoSEQ 96-well plate was sequenced on a separate single-read 150-cycle Illumina NextSeq 550 flow cell. From the authors' description of their analysis: Because only junctional sequences without quality scores were contained in the immunoSEQ output, filtering matching that applied to full-length reads could not be performed. Sequences were annotated with PyIR, a Python wrapper for IgBLAST v1.9, and V/J genes and CDR3 were assigned using IMGT germline references. Reads were removed for weak V/J assignments (E-value above 1e-6), missing CDR3, stop codons, out-of-frame junctions, or ambiguous translated residues. A V3J clonotype was defined by an identical inferred V gene, J gene, and CDR3 amino acid sequence. Percentage overlap between repertoires was computed as shared unique clonotypes divided by the size of the smaller repertoire. RTK rarefaction, the Chao1 estimator, and Recon v2.1 estimates of unobserved clonotypes were used to assess repertoire richness. Entries here come from immuneACCESS through TCRdb and include only in-frame sequences with V and J called. Some clones fail to appear in such tables; in the studies checked, an unresolved V gene covers under half of the shortfall, and the cause of the remainder is unknown. Clone size and V and J calls were adopted from that table, with D and trimming inferred from the DNA. The sample has 550,000 to 600,000 clones on record, roughly 79% of them singletons. About 11% of the sample rests with the top ten.

Sequencing was carried out using PBMCs. The chain uses TRBV2 and TRBJ2-3; the D region possibly corresponds to TRBD1 (7 bases align). This clonotype was obtained from a woman aged 35 to 49 in good health. Some clones in this sample may be carry-over from other donors' samples. The nucleotide sequence is given as TGTGCCAGCCAGCAGGGGGGAGTGAAGCAGTATTTT. It is translated as CASQQGGVKQYF.